The next 25 T cell receptor beta chains were all read from a single sample in a study of OX40 agonist ivuxolimab in advanced cancers. Measured with immunoSEQ multiplex PCR; TCRdb has only the in-frame clones, and not every one. The data show around 64,000 clones, with 84% seen just once and 2% to 3% held by the top ten. The sequences come from CD4+ or CD8+ T cells sorted from blood, collected in a trial of the OX40 agonist ivuxolimab. These receptors were taken from an adult with an advanced solid tumor such as melanoma, head and neck, liver or kidney cancer.

This rearrangement joins TRBV21-1 to TRBJ2-7. TRBV21-1 is marked as a pseudogene. This CDR3 spans 14 amino acids. CDR3 DNA sequence: TGTGCCAGCACCGCCGGGGGCCTGGCCTACGAGCAGTACTTC. Protein product: CASTAGGLAYEQYF.

The chain employs TRBV2 and TRBJ2-2; D remains unclear. This CDR3 is built from 17 residues. V dropped 4 bases and J dropped 3 bases, with 18 bases sitting between them. CDR1 is SNHLY, CDR2 FYNNEI, per germline. The CDR3 region has the DNA TGTGCCAGCAGTGTCCCCCTAATCGAAGAATACACCGGGGAGCTGTTTTTT. Residues: CASSVPLIEEYTGELFF.

The chain carries TRBV19 and TRBJ2-2, with 11 bases that match TRBD1. CDR3 length equals 17 residues. J was trimmed by 4 bases and V by 0 bases; bases with no gene match: 4. Germline V gene sequence: CDR1 LNHDA, CDR2 SQIVND (reference sequence). This CDR3 is CASSIDGGTGGTGELFF. CDR3 nucleotides: TGTGCCAGTAGTATAGATGGTGGGACAGGGGGCACCGGGGAGCTGTTTTTT.

The V gene is TRBV4-3, the J gene TRBJ2-4, with 8 bases that match TRBD1. This CDR3 is built from 14 residues. CDR1 and CDR2 from the germline V gene are LGHNA and YSLEER. The V and J ends lost 0 bases and 5 bases, in that order; junction bases with no gene match: 0. CDR3 DNA: TGCGCCAGCAGCCAAGAGGGACAGGAAAACATTCAGTACTTC. It specifies CASSQEGQENIQYF.

The genes are TRBV18 and TRBJ2-7; 8 bases map to TRBD2. V was pared by 0 bases and J by 2 bases, with 6 bases of the junction left unmatched. CDR1 KGHSH and CDR2 LQKENI come from the germline V gene. CDR3 length: 16 residues. The CDR3: CASSPPDGRATYEQYF. In DNA, the CDR3 is TGTGCCAGCTCACCACCGGACGGGAGGGCTACCTACGAGCAGTACTTC.

The chain has TRBV5-5 and TRBJ2-7; a possible D gene is TRBD2 (6 bases). The V and J ends lost 3 bases and 4 bases respectively, with 17 bases between them. Germline loops: CDR1 SGHKS, CDR2 YYEKEE (reference sequence). The CDR3 is 15 residues long. CDR3 in DNA: TGTGCCAGCAGCTGGGGAGCGGGCGGTTTGTACGAGCAGTACTTC. It encodes CASSWGAGGLYEQYF.

This clone was detected only once. The gene calls are TRBV6-7 and TRBJ2-1; 7 bases fit TRBD2. TRBV6-7 has ORF status, its function being uncertain. The CDR3 sequence is 15 residues long. V lost 8 bases, J lost 2 bases, and 9 bases stayed unmatched. The CDR3 bases are TGTGCCAGCCCCTGGGCTAGCGGAACCTACAATGAGCAGTTCTTC. Protein product: CASPWASGTYNEQFF.

The CDR3 reads CASSPTGPRETQYF. The DNA of the CDR3 is TGCGCCAGCAGCCCGACAGGTCCCCGAGAGACCCAGTACTTC. V and J are TRBV4-3 and TRBJ2-5, with a weak D call TRBD1 (6 bases). In germline, CDR1 is LGHNA, CDR2 YSLEER. The CDR3 length is 14 residues. The ends were cut back, 4 bases at V and 4 bases at J, with 13 bases in the middle.

The chain uses TRBV28 and TRBJ1-2, with D hard to call. The CDR3 extends over 14 amino acids. V was clipped by 6 bases and J by 4 bases, with 15 bases between them. CDR1 and CDR2 (germline): MDHEN, SYDVKM. CDR3 in amino acids: CASSPGGRSYGYTF. In nucleotides, the CDR3 is TGTGCCAGCAGCCCAGGTGGGCGCAGCTATGGCTACACCTTC.

CDR3 residues: CAIGLAGDRGTDTQYF. The CDR3 nucleotides are TGTGCCATAGGACTTGCGGGGGACCGCGGCACAGATACGCAGTATTTT. The rearrangement links TRBV10-3 to TRBJ2-3; TRBD2 matches at 7 bases. This CDR3 is built from 16 residues. V trimming: 9 bases; J trimming: 1 base; junction bases outside the gene matches: 13. In germline, CDR1 is ENHRY, CDR2 SYGVKD.

The sample holds a few counts of this clone. J is TRBJ2-1 and V is TRBV10-2, with 10 nucleotides matching TRBD2. This CDR3 spans 15 amino acids. CDR1 is WSHSY and CDR2 is SAAADI in the germline V gene. The V segment lost 8 bases and the J segment 7 bases; nucleotides outside the gene matches: 11. This CDR3 is CASSSSGGFYNEQFF. DNA of the CDR3: TGCGCCAGCTCCTCTAGCGGGGGATTCTATAATGAGCAGTTCTTC.

The chain recombines TRBV10-3 with TRBJ2-3; D ambiguous. Germline CDR1 ENHRY, CDR2 SYGVKD. The ends were cut back, 10 bases at V and 0 bases at J, with 8 bases in the middle. The CDR3 extends over 12 amino acids. The CDR3 region is CATGPSTDTQYF. In DNA form, the CDR3 reads TGTGCCACCGGACCTAGCACAGATACGCAGTATTTT.

The chain has TRBV6-6 and TRBJ2-2, with a possible D match to TRBD1 (6 bases). The CDR3 is 15 residues long. Germline V gene lookup returns CDR1 MNHNY and CDR2 SVGAGI (reference sequence). V lost 2 bases, J lost 4 bases, and 11 bases lay in between. CDR3 nucleotide sequence: TGTGCCAGCAGTTACCGGGACATCTTCACCGGGGAGCTGTTTTTT. This codes for CASSYRDIFTGELFF.

This chain uses TRBV19 with TRBJ1-5; 8 nucleotides line up with TRBD1. J was trimmed by 4 bases and V by 5 bases; bases with no gene match: 1. The CDR3 sequence is 13 residues long. CDR1 and CDR2 from the germline V gene are LNHDA and SQIVND (reference sequence). The CDR3 loop is CASSGTGNQPQHF. DNA of the CDR3: TGTGCCAGTAGTGGGACAGGAAATCAGCCCCAGCATTTT.

This clone was seen a few times. The chain links TRBV10-3 to TRBJ1-1, with TRBD1 as a possible D gene (5 bases). Germline values: CDR1 ENHRY, CDR2 SYGVKD. The CDR3 covers 13 residues. V was trimmed by 10 bases and J by 1 base, leaving 13 bases between them. The CDR3 sequence: CATTGTENTEAFF. In DNA, the CDR3 is TGTGCCACAACCGGGACGGAGAACACTGAAGCTTTCTTT.

The chain links TRBV4-2 to TRBJ1-5; D possibly corresponds to TRBD1 (5 bases). Trimming pared 3 bases from V and 3 bases from J, leaving 9 bases between. Per germline, CDR1 LGHNA and CDR2 YNFKEQ. This CDR3 is 14 amino acids long. The CDR3 coding sequence is TGTGCCAGCAGCCAGATGGGGCCCAATCAGCCCCAGCATTTT. This translates into CASSQMGPNQPQHF.

The chain employs TRBV10-3 and TRBJ2-2, with D unclear. Trimming stripped 6 bases from V and 3 bases from J, with 11 bases between. There are 14 residues in the CDR3. CDR1 and CDR2 from the germline V gene are ENHRY and SYGVKD. The chain's CDR3 is CAIRPAGDTGELFF. In DNA, the CDR3 is TGTGCCATCAGGCCGGCCGGAGACACCGGGGAGCTGTTTTTT.

Worth noting for this clone: The junction does not match germline at one end; this may be a read error. The chain has TRBV5-5 and TRBJ2-7; either TRBD1 or TRBD2 may supply D (5 bases each). CDR3 length: 11 amino acids. Germline assignment: CDR1 SGHKS and CDR2 YYEKEE (reference sequence). CDR3 in DNA: TGTGCCAGCAGCGTTCCGGGACGGAAAAGGTTC. This codes for CASSVPGRKRF.

This chain connects TRBV5-4 to TRBJ1-1, with D possibly matching TRBD1 (6 bases). With 0 bases removed from V and 1 base from J, the gap between germline ends came to 10 bases. Germline V CDR1 and CDR2: SGHNT, YYREEE (reference sequence). The CDR3 has 15 amino acids. The CDR3 region is CASSLDMTGNTEAFF. The CDR3 nucleotides read TGTGCCAGCAGCTTGGACATGACAGGGAACACTGAAGCTTTCTTT.

This chain connects TRBV2 to TRBJ1-2; D uncertain. V lost 6 bases and J 5 bases, leaving 4 bases between the germline ends. This CDR3 spans 10 amino acids. The germline CDR1 and CDR2 sequences are SNHLY and FYNNEI. In nucleotides, the CDR3 is TGTGCCAGCAGGGGTTATGGCTACACCTTC. This sequence encodes CASRGYGYTF. The full variable domain, completed using reference TRBV2 and TRBJ1-2, is EPEVTQTPSHQVTQMGQEVILRCVPISNHLYFYWYRQILGQKVEFLVSFYNNEISEKSEIFDDQFSVERPDGSNFTLKIRSTKLEDSAMYFCASRGYGYTFGSGTRLTVV.

The CDR3 here is CAWSPSGQTNEKLFF. CDR3 in DNA: TGTGCCTGGAGTCCCTCGGGACAGACTAATGAAAAACTGTTTTTT. The J gene is TRBJ1-4, the V gene TRBV30, with 7 bases aligning to TRBD1. This CDR3 comprises 15 residues. The trim removed 2 bases at V and 2 bases at J, leaving 5 bases unmatched. Germline V CDR1 and CDR2: GTSNPN, SVGIG (reference sequence).

This chain uses TRBV2 with TRBJ2-1, with TRBD2 matching over 7 bases. V lost 8 bases and J lost 6; bases outside the gene matches: 4. The CDR3 consists of 12 residues. Germline assignment: CDR1 SNHLY and CDR2 FYNNEI. The CDR3 nucleotides are TGTGCCAGCTGTGGGGGGGGCAATGAGCAGTTCTTC. Amino acid sequence: CASCGGGNEQFF.

The DNA of the CDR3 is TGCAGCGTTGATCGCGGGGGAAACACTGAAGCTTTCTTT. It yields the protein CSVDRGGNTEAFF. The rearrangement joins TRBV29-1 to TRBJ1-1, with D possibly being TRBD1 (5 bases). The V and J ends lost 3 bases and 2 bases respectively, with 10 bases between them. The CDR3 consists of 13 residues. Germline values: CDR1 SQVTM, CDR2 ANQGSEA. The full variable domain, in which reference TRBV29-1 and TRBJ1-1 provide the parts outside the CDR3, is SAVISQKPSRDICQRGTSLTIQCQVDSQVTMMFWYRQQPGQSLTLIATANQGSEATYESGFVIDKFPISRPNLTFSTLTVSNMSPEDSSIYLCSVDRGGNTEAFFGQGTRLTVV.

This chain connects TRBV9 to TRBJ2-2; maybe TRBD1 (5 bases). CDR1 and CDR2 from the germline V gene are SGDLS and YYNGEE. The CDR3 is 15 amino acids. Trimming pared 1 base from V and 3 bases from J, leaving 10 bases between. CDR3 DNA sequence: TGTGCCAGCAGCGTATCGCCAGGGTACACCGGGGAGCTGTTTTTT. This translates into CASSVSPGYTGELFF. Looking up the rest from reference TRBV9 and TRBJ2-2 gives the full variable domain: DSGVTQTPKHLITATGQRVTLRCSPRSGDLSVYWYQQSLDQGLQFLIQYYNGEERAKGNILERFSAQQFPDLHSELNLSSLELGDSALYFCASSVSPGYTGELFFGEGSRLTVL.

V gene TRBV19 combines with J gene TRBJ2-5; 12 nucleotides match TRBD2. This CDR3 region has 14 residues. CDR1 is LNHDA and CDR2 is SQIVND in the germline V gene (reference sequence). With V trimmed by 8 bases and J by 5 bases, 6 bases remained unmatched. The DNA for the CDR3 is TGTGCCAGTGGGGGGCTAGCGGGAGGGGAGACCCAGTACTTC. Its translation: CASGGLAGGETQYF.